The 30 T cell receptor beta chains below all came from one sample that was sequenced in a study of cytomegalovirus exposure and HLA in healthy donors. In the PCR, 60 Vbeta and 13 Jbeta primers were used. This table comes from immunoSEQ multiplex PCR, and its TCRdb copy is limited to in-frame clones, with some not included. Among 150,000 to 200,000 clones listed, roughly 80% were seen once. Input material: PBMCs. These TCRs come from a male donor in good health and CMV-seronegative.

The chain employs TRBV6-4 and TRBJ1-3; no firm D call. Deletions cut 2 bases from V and 2 bases from J, with 31 bases between. This CDR3 spans 22 amino acids. Germline CDR1 MRHNA, CDR2 SNTAGT. CDR3 coding DNA: TGTGCCAGCAGTGACATATCCTTTTACAGCATAACCTACCAAAGGACTGGAAACACCATATATTTT. Residues: CASSDISFYSITYQRTGNTIYF.

This clone appeared a few times. CDR3 bases: TGTGCCAGCAGCAACAGGAACACCGGGGAGCTGTTTTTT. Its protein product is CASSNRNTGELFF. The rearrangement links TRBV5-6 to TRBJ2-2; no clear D. Trimming took 4 bases from V and 1 from J, leaving 5 bases between them. This CDR3 spans 13 amino acids. Germline-derived CDR1 and CDR2 are SGHDT and YYEEEE. The whole variable domain, filled in from reference TRBV5-6 and TRBJ2-2, reads DAGVTQSPTHLIKTRGQQVTLRCSPKSGHDTVSWYQQALGQGPQFIFQYYEEEERQRGNFPDRFSGHQFPNYSSELNVNALLLGDSALYLCASSNRNTGELFFGEGSRLTVL.

The chain uses TRBV5-1 and TRBJ2-3, with 10 bases identical to TRBD2. Germline CDR1 and CDR2: SGHRS and YFSETQ. Trimming removed 5 bases from V and 0 bases from J; junction bases left unmatched: 3. The CDR3 loop spans 15 amino acids. CDR3 protein: CASRWTSGSTDTQYF. The CDR3 nucleotides are TGCGCCAGCAGGTGGACTAGCGGAAGCACAGATACGCAGTATTTT.

The chain's CDR3 is CATRPGTRANTEAFF. Written as DNA, the CDR3 is TGTGCCACCAGGCCAGGAACTAGAGCGAACACTGAAGCTTTCTTT. This chain uses TRBV15 with TRBJ1-1; no clear D. The germline V and J ends were trimmed by 6 bases and 1 base, with 15 bases remaining between them. The CDR3 is 15 residues long. Germline assignment: CDR1 LNHNV and CDR2 YYDKDF (reference sequence).

The chain is built from TRBV6-1 and TRBJ2-1; 7 bases fit TRBD2. The CDR3 contains 16 residues. The V and J ends lost 0 bases and 7 bases, in that order; junction bases with no gene match: 9. Germline V CDR1 and CDR2: MNHNS, SASEGT. CDR3 in amino acids: CASSEAGIAGVNEQFF. The CDR3 DNA follows: TGTGCCAGCAGTGAAGCCGGGATAGCGGGCGTGAATGAGCAGTTCTTC.

V gene TRBV28 combines with J gene TRBJ1-5; no definite D call. Trimming stripped 5 bases from V and 4 bases from J, with 12 bases between. CDR1 is MDHEN, CDR2 SYDVKM, per germline. This CDR3 is built from 14 residues. CDR3 sequence (DNA): TGTGCCAGCAGTCGAGGGCCCCTGAATCAGCCCCAGCATTTT. It translates to CASSRGPLNQPQHF. Full variable domain (rest looked up from reference TRBV28 and TRBJ1-5): DVKVTQSSRYLVKRTGEKVFLECVQDMDHENMFWYRQDPGLGLRLIYFSYDVKMKEKGDIPEGYSVSREKKERFSLILESASTNQTSMYLCASSRGPLNQPQHFGDGTRLSIL.

This clone was observed a single time. The rearrangement links TRBV4-1 to TRBJ1-3; D call uncertain. Germline V gene data show CDR1 as MGHRA and CDR2 as YSYEKL. The CDR3 sequence is 15 residues long. Trimming took off 0 bases at V and 5 bases at J, with 11 bases between the two ends. The CDR3 nucleotides read TGCGCCAGCAGCCAAGACCCAGGAACCCGAAACACCATATATTTT. This sequence encodes CASSQDPGTRNTIYF.

Here the CDR3 DNA reads TGTGCCAGCAGCCCAATGGGTCGGGGCACAGATACGCAGTATTTT. Translating it yields CASSPMGRGTDTQYF. V is TRBV11-2 and J is TRBJ2-3; D call uncertain. Trimming removed 5 bases at V and 1 base at J, with 13 bases between. CDR1 is SGHAT and CDR2 is FQNNGV in the germline V gene. The CDR3 is 15 residues long.

J is TRBJ1-6 and V is TRBV19, with D tentatively TRBD1 (6 bases). The germline gives CDR1 LNHDA, CDR2 SQIVND (reference sequence). The CDR3 spans 14 residues. The V gene lost 5 bases and the J gene lost 8 bases, with 13 bases spanning the gap. The CDR3, as DNA: TGTGCCAGTAGTCACAGGGAAAGGCATTCACCCCTCCACTTT. It is translated as CASSHRERHSPLHF.

Note on this clone: Compared with germline, one end of the junction differs, possibly owing to a read error. The J gene is TRBJ1-1, the V gene TRBV7-7; no reliable D call. The CDR3 has 16 amino acids. Germline assignment: CDR1 SSHAT and CDR2 FNYEAQ (reference sequence). The CDR3 region is CASSLEASRGDTEAFF. As DNA, the CDR3 is TGTGCTAGCAGCTTAGAGGCCAGCCGAGGAGACACTGAAGCTTTCTTT.

As concerns this clone: The same CDR3 also results from other DNA sequences found in this sample. V gene TRBV10-2 combines with J gene TRBJ2-1; 12 positions match TRBD2. With 0 bases clipped from V and 6 bases from J, the junction kept 6 bases outside the gene matches. This CDR3 is 17 amino acids long. CDR1 and CDR2 (germline): WSHSY, SAAADI. The CDR3 loop is CASSESRGLAGSNEQFF. The CDR3 bases are TGCGCCAGCAGTGAGTCGAGAGGACTAGCGGGGTCCAATGAGCAGTTCTTC.

This chain uses TRBV5-5 with TRBJ2-7; TRBD1 matches at 7 bases. Per the germline V gene, CDR1 is SGHKS and CDR2 is YYEKEE (reference sequence). CDR3 length equals 13 residues. V lost 3 bases and J lost 3; bases outside the gene matches: 3. DNA for the CDR3: TGTGCCAGCAGCTATACAGGGGACTACGAGCAGTACTTC. This codes for CASSYTGDYEQYF.

This chain joins TRBV27 and TRBJ2-2, with unresolved D. Germline V gives CDR1 MNHEY, CDR2 SMNVEV (reference sequence). CDR3 size: 13 residues. Between the trimmed V and J ends, which lost 11 bases and 0 bases, there was a span of 10 bases. For the CDR3, the DNA is TGTGCCTCCGGTGAGACGAACACCGGGGAGCTGTTTTTT. Residues: CASGETNTGELFF.

The rearrangement joins TRBV28 to TRBJ1-5; 7 positions match TRBD1. The CDR3 is 15 amino acids. Per germline, CDR1 MDHEN and CDR2 SYDVKM. Unmatched junction bases numbered 5, after V lost 6 bases and J lost 0 bases. The CDR3 region has the DNA TGTGCCAGCAGCGAAGACAGGGATAGCAATCAGCCCCAGCATTTT. Translation gives CASSEDRDSNQPQHF.

The table lists this clone with a count of one. The chain has TRBV5-1 and TRBJ1-1; TRBD1 is a possible D gene (5 bases). Trimming removed 3 bases from V and 1 base from J, with 16 bases in between. Germline CDR1 SGHRS, CDR2 YFSETQ. This CDR3 is built from 16 residues. In DNA form, the CDR3 reads TGCGCCAGCAGCTCGGGTGTGACAGTCGAGAACACTGAAGCTTTCTTT. This codes for CASSSGVTVENTEAFF.

The rearrangement joins TRBV28 to TRBJ1-5, with 9 bases fitting TRBD1. The CDR3 has 15 residues. V lost 5 bases to trimming and J lost 4 bases; unmatched junction nucleotides: 6. The germline V gene encodes CDR1 MDHEN and CDR2 SYDVKM. The DNA for the CDR3 is TGTGCCAGCAGTCCTACGGACAGGGGAAATCAGCCCCAGCATTTT. It is translated as CASSPTDRGNQPQHF. Full variable domain (missing parts from reference TRBV28 and TRBJ1-5): DVKVTQSSRYLVKRTGEKVFLECVQDMDHENMFWYRQDPGLGLRLIYFSYDVKMKEKGDIPEGYSVSREKKERFSLILESASTNQTSMYLCASSPTDRGNQPQHFGDGTRLSIL.

The rearrangement links TRBV7-3 to TRBJ2-7; TRBD1 agrees at 9 bases. CDR1 and CDR2 (germline): SGHTA, FQGTGA. The CDR3 runs 15 residues. V dropped 5 bases and J dropped 2; count of bases not matched to a gene: 7. The CDR3 sequence is CASSVMGQGAYEQYF. The CDR3, as DNA: TGTGCCAGCAGCGTTATGGGACAGGGAGCCTACGAGCAGTACTTC.

The chain carries TRBV7-6 and TRBJ2-7; 9 bases agree with TRBD1. Germline values: CDR1 SGHVS, CDR2 FNYEAQ. Trimming removed 2 bases from V and 2 bases from J; junction bases left unmatched: 7. The CDR3 covers 16 residues. The CDR3 region has the DNA TGTGCCAGCAGCTTATTTTCGGGACAGGGAGCCTACGAGCAGTACTTC. It yields the protein CASSLFSGQGAYEQYF. Complete variable domain (other parts from reference TRBV7-6 and TRBJ2-7): GAGVSQSPRYKVTKRGQDVALRCDPISGHVSLYWYRQALGQGPEFLTYFNYEAQQDKSGLPNDRFSAERPEGSISTLTIQRTEQRDSAMYRCASSLFSGQGAYEQYFGPGTRLTVT.

J is TRBJ1-2 and V is TRBV7-9; no firm D call. The CDR3 totals 13 residues. Per the germline V gene, CDR1 is SEHNR and CDR2 is FQNEAQ (reference sequence). V was cut by 1 base and J by 8 bases, with 11 bases left in between. The CDR3 sequence is CASSLGEVDGYTF. The CDR3 DNA follows: TGTGCCAGCAGCTTAGGGGAGGTGGACGGCTACACCTTC.

This clone was observed once. V and J are TRBV30 and TRBJ1-3, with no clear D. The CDR3 totals 12 residues. V lost 5 bases, J lost 0 bases, and 5 bases lay in between. The germline CDR1 and CDR2 sequences are GTSNPN and SVGIG (reference sequence). CDR3 in DNA: TGTGCCTGGCCAGGCTCTGGAAACACCATATATTTT. Translating it yields CAWPGSGNTIYF.

The J gene is TRBJ1-5, the V gene TRBV19; possible D gene TRBD1, 6 bases. Trimming removed 4 bases from V and 0 bases from J, with 10 bases in between. Germline CDR1 is LNHDA and CDR2 is SQIVND (reference sequence). This CDR3 spans 15 amino acids. In DNA, the CDR3 is TGTGCCAGTAGTAGAGGACAGACTAGCAATCAGCCCCAGCATTTT. It encodes CASSRGQTSNQPQHF.

V gene TRBV10-1 combines with J gene TRBJ2-5, with TRBD1 matching 10 bases. This CDR3 is 13 amino acids long. CDR1 and CDR2 from the germline V gene are WNHNN and SYGVQD (reference sequence). V shed 9 bases, J shed 2 bases, and the junction held 3 bases outside the gene matches. CDR3 DNA: TGCGCCAGGATGGACAGGGGGCAAGAGACCCAGTACTTC. It yields the protein CARMDRGQETQYF.

The chain links TRBV10-3 to TRBJ1-3; D is possibly TRBD1 (6 bases). Germline loops: CDR1 ENHRY, CDR2 SYGVKD. V lost 3 bases, J lost 0 bases, and 9 bases lay in between. CDR3 size: 15 residues. CDR3 nucleotides: TGTGCCATCAGTGATGACAGGACCTCTGGAAACACCATATATTTT. Encoded protein: CAISDDRTSGNTIYF.

This clone showed up just a few times. The gene calls are TRBV5-1 and TRBJ2-2, with D perhaps matching TRBD1 (6 bases). Germline V CDR1 and CDR2: SGHRS, YFSETQ. The CDR3 totals 14 residues. Trimming removed 6 bases at V and 6 bases at J, with 15 bases between. The CDR3 sequence: CASNPQGMAGELFF. CDR3 bases: TGCGCCAGCAATCCCCAGGGGATGGCCGGGGAGCTGTTTTTT.

The chain combines TRBV30 with TRBJ1-3; D is uncertain. The CDR3 totals 14 residues. V was pared by 3 bases and J by 7 bases, with 16 bases between. CDR1 is GTSNPN, CDR2 SVGIG, per germline (reference sequence). The chain's CDR3 is CAWSQGGRRNTIYF. The CDR3 DNA reads TGTGCCTGGAGCCAAGGCGGCAGGAGGAACACCATATATTTT.

This chain connects TRBV5-1 to TRBJ2-3; TRBD2 is a possible D gene (6 bases). V shed 4 bases and J shed 9 bases, with 27 bases lying between them. Per the germline V gene, CDR1 is SGHRS and CDR2 is YFSETQ. This CDR3 is built from 17 residues. The CDR3 loop reads CASSADAGTPVGRTQYF. The CDR3 DNA reads TGCGCCAGCAGCGCGGACGCTGGGACTCCCGTGGGCCGAACGCAGTATTTT.

This chain links TRBV28 with TRBJ2-1, with 13 bases lining up with TRBD2. With V trimmed by 7 bases and J by 5 bases, 14 bases remained unmatched. Germline lookup yields CDR1 MDHEN and CDR2 SYDVKM. This CDR3 spans 18 amino acids. CDR3 sequence: CASIPLKGTSGDNNEQFF. CDR3 in DNA: TGTGCCAGCATCCCCCTGAAAGGGACTAGCGGGGATAACAATGAGCAGTTCTTC.

The table lists this clone with a count of one. The rearrangement uses TRBV11-2 and TRBJ2-2; 9 bases line up with TRBD2. J lost 3 bases, V lost 5 bases, and 13 bases had no gene match. The CDR3 is made up of 18 amino acids. The V gene's germline CDR1 is SGHAT and CDR2 FQNNGV. The CDR3 DNA reads TGTGCCAGCAGCCCCCGCCCAAAGCGGGAGGAGGACACCGGGGAGCTGTTTTTT. Translated: CASSPRPKREEDTGELFF.

This clone was detected a few times. The chain employs TRBV2 and TRBJ1-4; 10 bases align to TRBD1. V lost 5 bases to trimming and J lost 6 bases; unmatched junction nucleotides: 3. The CDR3 runs to 14 residues. The germline V gene encodes CDR1 SNHLY and CDR2 FYNNEI. CDR3: CASSRDRGDEKLFF. The CDR3 DNA sequence: TGTGCCAGCAGTAGGGACAGGGGTGATGAAAAACTGTTTTTT. Looking up the rest from reference TRBV2 and TRBJ1-4 gives the full variable domain: EPEVTQTPSHQVTQMGQEVILRCVPISNHLYFYWYRQILGQKVEFLVSFYNNEISEKSEIFDDQFSVERPDGSNFTLKIRSTKLEDSAMYFCASSRDRGDEKLFFGSGTQLSVL.

The V and J genes are TRBV7-9 and TRBJ1-4; TRBD1 agrees at 7 bases. V trimming: 3 bases; J trimming: 4 bases; junction bases outside the gene matches: 5. CDR1 and CDR2 (germline): SEHNR, FQNEAQ (reference sequence). The CDR3 runs to 15 residues. CDR3 in amino acids: CASSFGQVYNEKLFF. The CDR3 DNA follows: TGTGCCAGCAGCTTTGGACAGGTGTATAATGAAAAACTGTTTTTT. Full variable domain (remainder filled in from reference TRBV7-9 and TRBJ1-4): DTGVSQNPRHKITKRGQNVTFRCDPISEHNRLYWYRQTLGQGPEFLTYFQNEAQLEKSRLLSDRFSAERPKGSFSTLEIQRTEQGDSAMYLCASSFGQVYNEKLFFGSGTQLSVL.